Each of the 4 T cell receptor beta chains below was sequenced from the same sample in a study of CD8 T cells in ankylosing spondylitis. Their antigen targets remain unknown. TCRdb reprocessed the 5' RACE reads via MiXCR and lists one record per CDR3 protein. The profile shows some 330,000 distinct CDR3 sequences, roughly 8% of them singletons. Findings and limits, study-wide: The study identified a TCR beta motif of several highly homologous variants that appeared characteristic of ankylosing spondylitis blood.

The sample comprised blood, either unsorted or a sorted T cell fraction (not recorded which). The source of these receptors is a male donor with ankylosing spondylitis.

This clonotype was seen repeatedly, ten times or more. The chain carries TRBV10-3 and TRBJ2-1; 7 bases line up with TRBD2. Germline loops: CDR1 ENHRY, CDR2 SYGVKD. CDR3 length: 17 residues. The junction had 10 bases not matched to a gene; V was cut back by 4 bases and J by 1 base. The CDR3 DNA reads as TGTGCCATCAGTGGCGGGACTACTTTAGTTTCCTACAATGAGCAGTTCTTC. Translated, it gives CAISGGTTLVSYNEQFF.

This clonotype was picked up a small number of times. The gene calls are TRBV28 and TRBJ2-1; a possible D gene is TRBD2 (7 bases). Trimming shortened V by 4 bases and J by 0 bases, and 13 bases separated the two germline ends. This CDR3 is 16 amino acids long. Germline V gene lookup returns CDR1 MDHEN and CDR2 SYDVKM. CDR3 residues: CASSSAAGHSYNEQFF. The CDR3 coding sequence is TGTGCCAGCAGTTCTGCAGCGGGACACTCCTACAATGAGCAGTTCTTC.

This clonotype was recorded only once. This may be a read error: a much more frequent sequence differs by one nucleotide. This chain connects TRBV2 to TRBJ2-1; a possible D gene is TRBD2 (6 bases). Trimming left V 7 bases short and J 8 bases short, with 24 bases between. CDR3 length: 16 amino acids. CDR1 is SNHLY, CDR2 FYNNEI, per germline. CDR3 region: CASTRRLEGGLHEQFF. CDR3 in DNA: TGTGCCAGCACAAGACGACTAGAGGGAGGCCTCCATGAGCAGTTCTTC.

This clonotype was seen more than once but under ten times. V gene TRBV12-3 or TRBV12-4 combines with J gene TRBJ2-7; D tentatively fits TRBD1 or TRBD2 (7 bases each). V was pared by 7 bases and J by 5 bases, with 21 bases between. The CDR3 spans 15 residues. The CDR3 bases are TGTGCCAGCACCTTGGGGGAGGGGGCGGTAGACGAGCAGTACTTC. Residues: CASTLGEGAVDEQYF.